This T cell receptor (beta chain) was sequenced for a study of blood T cells in healthy people across ages (dated by TCRdb to the mid-2010s). General notes on the study: In model experiments, template switching captured roughly one uniquely barcoded TCR beta cDNA molecule for every two T cells. Age-related changes in TCR beta repertoire diversity were measured in the study by deep sequencing normalized with unique cDNA molecular identifiers. Four age groups were formed from the donors: young (average approximately 16 years), middle-aged (more than 35), aged (roughly 58) and long-lived (more than 75). Donors of different ages were randomly distributed across sequencing lanes to avoid experimental bias. Using the same blood draw, the study looked at two additional independent replicas of 1 million unique cDNA reads for two donors, one aged 18 to 30 and the other aged 80 or older.

Of note for this clonotype: This clone's antigen is unknown. No much larger clone is present one base from it, and per-base qualities are unavailable.

The V and J ends are trimmed by 4 bases and 11 bases, leaving 11 bases between them. CDR1 and CDR2, looked up from the germline V gene (reference sequence), are SEHNR and FQNEAQ. Reading from cysteine to phenylalanine, the CDR3 counts 11 amino acids. Of the read, only the CDR3 DNA is kept; its 33 bases are in frame from base 1. Findings and caveats that apply to the study as a whole: Bulk unsorted PBMC profiling prevented conclusive comparison of naive and antigen-experienced compartments. The percentage of naive T cells measured by flow cytometry correlated strongly with observed TCR beta diversity. Observed TCR beta diversity per million T cells fell roughly linearly with age, and a significant reduction was already apparent by age around 39. The long-lived group showed more naive CD4+ T cells, fewer expanded clones and increased TCR diversity than the aged group, suggesting age selection. Total diversity estimates from one million sequenced T cells were considered lower bounds and underestimates. Donor CMV infection status was unknown, potentially confounding age-related changes in expanded clonotypes.

Systemically healthy Caucasian individuals from Russia, some 38 in total and aged roughly 6 to 100 years, were included as donors. Each donor gave 9.5 to 10 milliliters of peripheral blood, drawn into EDTA-treated Vacutainer tubes. PBMCs were isolated by Ficoll-Paque density-gradient centrifugation, with at least 7 million obtained per sample. Total RNA was extracted from PBMCs with Trizol reagent, with at least 5.5 micrograms obtained per sample. For every donor, flow cytometry on a PBMC aliquot measured the percentage of naive CD45RAhigh/CD27high T cells. Preparation of the library involved 5' RACE. Instrument used: Illumina HiSeq 2500. A second roughly 6 to 12 cycle PCR used a sample-barcoded 5' primer and a J-beta primer mix. A template-switch 5' adaptor carrying 12 random nucleotides introduced a unique molecular identifier onto each TCR beta cDNA molecule. Each sample yielded at least 3 million CDR3-containing paired-end reads. The Mint cDNA synthesis kit, primed by a TRBC-specific oligonucleotide, was used to synthesize first-strand cDNA from all RNA. Following uracil-DNA glycosylase treatment, a first 18-cycle PCR with universal primers M1SS and BC2_uni_R was performed on all cDNA. The paper's processing steps were these. For normalization, 1 million high-quality reads, each with a distinct molecular identifier, were randomly selected from each sample. Instead of being binned into consensus sequences, reads with shared molecular identifiers were discarded. MiTCR, set to a Q25 quality threshold and the strictest error-elimination algorithm, was used for CDR3 identification, clonotype clustering and error correction. A nonparametric unseen species model using Euler transformation provided a lower-bound estimate of total TCR beta diversity. TCRdb itself trimmed the public reads at Q25 with fastp, ran MiXCR and retained productive beta chains. Rows are combined by CDR3 protein, so each entry shows the most common genes and DNA. TCRdb's processing, not the authors' own work, is the source of the V and J calls. The sample records about 780,000 distinct CDR3 sequences, 35% to 50% of which are singletons. Together, the top ten hold around 18% of the sample.

Recombination joined TRBV7-9 with TRBJ1-1, with the D segment identity uncertain. Sequencing was performed on blood. The source is a man older than 75 in good health. The nucleotides are TGTGCCAGCAGCTCTGGCCGAGGGGCTTTCTTT. Translated, it gives CASSSGRGAFF.